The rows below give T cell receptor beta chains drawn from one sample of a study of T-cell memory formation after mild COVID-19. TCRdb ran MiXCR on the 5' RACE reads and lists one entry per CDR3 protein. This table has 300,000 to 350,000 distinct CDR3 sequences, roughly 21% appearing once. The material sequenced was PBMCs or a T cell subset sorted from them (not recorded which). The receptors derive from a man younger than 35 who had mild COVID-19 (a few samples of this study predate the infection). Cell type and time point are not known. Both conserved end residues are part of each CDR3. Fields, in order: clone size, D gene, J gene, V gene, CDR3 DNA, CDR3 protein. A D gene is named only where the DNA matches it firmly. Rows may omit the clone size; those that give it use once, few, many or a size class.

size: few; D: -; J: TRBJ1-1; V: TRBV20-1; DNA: TGCAGTGCTAGAGATTCCAATAGGGGGGAGAGAACTGAAGCTTTCTTT; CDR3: CSARDSNRGERTEAFF
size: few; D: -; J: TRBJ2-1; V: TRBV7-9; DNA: TGTGCCAGCAGCTTAGGCTCAGGCTACAGCTCCTACAATGAGCAGTTCTTC; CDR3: CASSLGSGYSSYNEQFF
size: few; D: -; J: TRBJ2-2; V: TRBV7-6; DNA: TGTGCCAGCAGCCCTACCACTGGGGGCACCGGGGAGCTGTTTTTT; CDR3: CASSPTTGGTGELFF
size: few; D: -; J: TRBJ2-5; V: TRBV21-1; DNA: TGTGCCAGCAGCAAAGTGCCCCTCTGGCGGCAAGAGACCCAGTACTTC; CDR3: CASSKVPLWRQETQYF
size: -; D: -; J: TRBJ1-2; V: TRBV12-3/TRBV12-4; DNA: TGTGCCAGCAGTCCCCTTTACATCTATGGCTACACCTTC; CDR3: CASSPLYIYGYTF
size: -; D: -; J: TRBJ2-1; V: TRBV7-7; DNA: TGTGCCAGCAGCTTAGCGGCAGGGGGGAATGAGCAGTTCTTC; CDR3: CASSLAAGGNEQFF
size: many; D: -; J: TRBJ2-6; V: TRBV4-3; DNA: TGCGCCAGCAGCCAAGATCTTGGGTCTGGGGCCAACGTCCTGACTTTC; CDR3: CASSQDLGSGANVLTF
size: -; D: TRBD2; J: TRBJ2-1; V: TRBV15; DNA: TGTGCCACCAGCAGAGACCACCTTAGCGGGGGGTCGCAGTTCTTC; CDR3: CATSRDHLSGGSQFF
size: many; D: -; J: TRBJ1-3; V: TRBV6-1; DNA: TGTGCCAGCAGTGAAGCGAGGGGATTAGCTGGAAACACCATATATTTT; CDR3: CASSEARGLAGNTIYF
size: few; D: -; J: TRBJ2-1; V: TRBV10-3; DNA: TGTGCCACGACCCGGAGGACTGAGGACAATGAGCAGTTCTTC; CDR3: CATTRRTEDNEQFF
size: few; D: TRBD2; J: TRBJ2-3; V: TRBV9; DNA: TGTGCCAGCAGCGCGACTAGCGGCCCAGATACGCAGTATTTT; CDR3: CASSATSGPDTQYF
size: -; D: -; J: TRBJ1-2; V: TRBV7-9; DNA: TGTGCCAGCAGCAAGGGGGGCTACGGCTACACCTTC; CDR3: CASSKGGYGYTF
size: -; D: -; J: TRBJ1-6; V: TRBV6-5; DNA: TGTGCCTGTGGGAGGGGAGGCTATAATTCACCCCTCCACTTT; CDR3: CACGRGGYNSPLHF
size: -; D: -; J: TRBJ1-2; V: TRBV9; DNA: TGTGCCAGCGGGGGACGAGTTAACTATGGCTACACCTTC; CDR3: CASGGRVNYGYTF
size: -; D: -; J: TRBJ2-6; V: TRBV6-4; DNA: TGTGCCAGCAGCCTGACAGGAACAAATTCTGGGGCCAACGTCCTGACTTTC; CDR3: CASSLTGTNSGANVLTF
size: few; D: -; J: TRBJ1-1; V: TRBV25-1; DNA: TGTGCCAGCACCTTTGGGGGGGGCGGGACTGAAGCTTTCTTT; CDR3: CASTFGGGGTEAFF
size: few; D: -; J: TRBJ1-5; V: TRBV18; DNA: TGTGCCAGCTGGGACGGGAATCAGCCCCAGCATTTT; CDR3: CASWDGNQPQHF
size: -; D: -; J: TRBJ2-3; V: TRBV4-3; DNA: TGCGCCAGCGGGACAACCACTAGCACAGATACGCAGTATTTT; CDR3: CASGTTTSTDTQYF
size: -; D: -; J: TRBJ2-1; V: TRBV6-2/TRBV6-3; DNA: TGTGCCAGCAGTTACGGCGACCACTACAATGAGCAGTTCTTC; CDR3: CASSYGDHYNEQFF
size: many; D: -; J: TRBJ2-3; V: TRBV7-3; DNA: TGTGCCAGCAGCTTACAGGGGCCGGGAGATACGCAGTATTTT; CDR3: CASSLQGPGDTQYF
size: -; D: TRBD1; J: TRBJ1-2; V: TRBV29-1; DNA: TGCAGCGTTGGGACAGGGGCCATCCATTATGGCTACACCTTC; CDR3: CSVGTGAIHYGYTF
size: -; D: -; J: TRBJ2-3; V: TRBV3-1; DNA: TGTGCCAGCAGTCTAGCGTTCGGCACAGATACGCAGTATTTT; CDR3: CASSLAFGTDTQYF
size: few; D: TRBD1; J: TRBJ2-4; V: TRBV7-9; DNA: TGTGCCAGCAGCTCCAAGCTCGAGGGGGCGCCCAAAAACATTCAGTACTTC; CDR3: CASSSKLEGAPKNIQYF
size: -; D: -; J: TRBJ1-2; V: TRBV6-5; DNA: TGTGCCAGCAGAACTACAGGGCTCTATGGCTACACCTTC; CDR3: CASRTTGLYGYTF
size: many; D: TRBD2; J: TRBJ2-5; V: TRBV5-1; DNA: TGCGCCAGCAGCGCCGGGACTAGCCAAGAGACCCAGTACTTC; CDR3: CASSAGTSQETQYF
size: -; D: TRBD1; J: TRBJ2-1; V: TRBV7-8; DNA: TGTGCCAGCAGCTTATATCGGCAGGGGGATTTCTATGAGCAGTTCTTC; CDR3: CASSLYRQGDFYEQFF
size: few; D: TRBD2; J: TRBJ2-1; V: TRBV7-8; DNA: TGTGCCAGTTCGGGACTAGCGGGGGCCGGGCAGTTCTTC; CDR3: CASSGLAGAGQFF
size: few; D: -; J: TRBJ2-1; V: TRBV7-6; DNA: TGTGCCAGCAGCTTCGGGGTCTTCAATGAGCAGTTCTTC; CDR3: CASSFGVFNEQFF
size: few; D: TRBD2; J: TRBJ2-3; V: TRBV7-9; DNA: TGTGCCAGCAGCCCGACTAGCGGGTTTGCAGATACGCAGTATTTT; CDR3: CASSPTSGFADTQYF
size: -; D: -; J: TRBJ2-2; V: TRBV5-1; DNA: TGCGCCAGCAGCTACGGACAGAGGAGCACCGGGGAGCTGTTTTTT; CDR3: CASSYGQRSTGELFF
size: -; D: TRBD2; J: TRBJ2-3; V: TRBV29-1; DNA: TGCAGCGCCCTACTAGCGGGGGGGTTCTCGGGCACAGATACGCAGTATTTT; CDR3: CSALLAGGFSGTDTQYF
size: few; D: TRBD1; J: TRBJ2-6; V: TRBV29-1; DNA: TGCAGCGTTGAGGACAGGGGTAATGGGGCCAACGTCCTGACTTTC; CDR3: CSVEDRGNGANVLTF
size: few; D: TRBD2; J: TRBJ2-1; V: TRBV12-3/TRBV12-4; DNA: TGTGCCAGCAACGCGGCGGGGGAGTACAATGAGCAGTTCTTC; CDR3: CASNAAGEYNEQFF
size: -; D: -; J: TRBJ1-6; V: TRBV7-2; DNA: TGTGCCAGCAGCTCCCTTGCTGGGGGGTCACCCCTCCACTTT; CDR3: CASSSLAGGSPLHF
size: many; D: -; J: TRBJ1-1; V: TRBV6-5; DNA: TGTGCCAGCAGTTACTCGATGGTAGTGAACACTGAAGCTTTCTTT; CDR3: CASSYSMVVNTEAFF
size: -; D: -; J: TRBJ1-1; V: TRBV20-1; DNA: TGCAGTGTTAACGGGAGGGTGAACACTGAAGCTTTCTTT; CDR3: CSVNGRVNTEAFF
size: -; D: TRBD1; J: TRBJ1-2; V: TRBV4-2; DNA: TGTGCCAGCAGCCAAGGGACAGGGGGCAGGGGCTACACCTTC; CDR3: CASSQGTGGRGYTF
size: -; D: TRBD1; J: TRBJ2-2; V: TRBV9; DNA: TGTGCCAGCAGCGCACCTAGGGGGCGAGTCACCGGGGAGCTGTTTTTT; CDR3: CASSAPRGRVTGELFF
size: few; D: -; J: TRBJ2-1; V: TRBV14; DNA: TGTGCCAGCAGCCAACTCTCCATATCCTACAATGAGCAGTTCTTC; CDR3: CASSQLSISYNEQFF
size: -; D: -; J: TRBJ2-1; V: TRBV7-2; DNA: TGTGCCAGCAGCATAACCGGGGGAGCCTACAATGAGCAGTTCTTC; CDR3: CASSITGGAYNEQFF
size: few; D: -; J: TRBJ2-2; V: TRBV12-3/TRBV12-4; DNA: TGTGCCAGCAGTTTCGTCGGGGAGCTGTTTTTT; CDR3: CASSFVGELFF
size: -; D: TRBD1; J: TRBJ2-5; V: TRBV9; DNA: TGTGCCAGCAGCGGAGGGACAGGGTGGACCCAGTACTTC; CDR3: CASSGGTGWTQYF
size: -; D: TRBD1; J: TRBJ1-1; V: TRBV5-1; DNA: TGCGCCAGCAGCCCCAGCCAGACAGGGGGCTATTATGCTGAAGCTTTCTTT; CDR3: CASSPSQTGGYYAEAFF
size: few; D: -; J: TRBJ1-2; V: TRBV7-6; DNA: TGTGCCAGCAGCTTAGGGGAGGGAGTCATCTATGGCTACACCTTC; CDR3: CASSLGEGVIYGYTF
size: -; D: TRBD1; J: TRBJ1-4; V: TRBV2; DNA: TGTGCCAGCAGTGAATGGCCGGGACAGGGAAATGAAAAACTGTTTTTT; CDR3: CASSEWPGQGNEKLFF
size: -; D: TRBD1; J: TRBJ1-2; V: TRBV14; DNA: TGTGCCAGCAGCGACAGGGGTAGCTATGGCTACACCTTC; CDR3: CASSDRGSYGYTF
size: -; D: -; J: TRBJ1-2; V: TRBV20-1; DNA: TGCAGTGCTAGCAATCTTAAAAAGTTTAACTATGGCTACACCTTC; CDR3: CSASNLKKFNYGYTF
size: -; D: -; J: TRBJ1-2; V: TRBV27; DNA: TGTGCCAGCAGTTTATATCCAGGGACCCATGGCTACACCTTC; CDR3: CASSLYPGTHGYTF
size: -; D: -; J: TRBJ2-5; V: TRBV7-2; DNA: TGTGCCAGCAGCATTGGGGGAGAGACCCAGTACTTC; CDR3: CASSIGGETQYF
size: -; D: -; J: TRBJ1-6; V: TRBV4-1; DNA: TGCGCCAGCAGCCGTCAGACAGACTATAATTCACCCCTCCACTTT; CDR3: CASSRQTDYNSPLHF
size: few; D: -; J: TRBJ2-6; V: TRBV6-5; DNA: TGTGCCAGCGCCAAAACCGGGTCCCCCTCTGGGGCCAACGTCCTGACTTTC; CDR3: CASAKTGSPSGANVLTF
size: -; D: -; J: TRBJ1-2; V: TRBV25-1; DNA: TGTGCCAGCAGTGTTACGGGATACAACTATGGCTACACCTTC; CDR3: CASSVTGYNYGYTF
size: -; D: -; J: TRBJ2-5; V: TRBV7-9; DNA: TGTGCCAGCAGACCCACCCCCGGGACCCAGTACTTC; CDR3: CASRPTPGTQYF
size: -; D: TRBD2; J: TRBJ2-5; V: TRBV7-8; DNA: TGTGCCAGCAGCCCTAGCCCTAGCGGGGGGGCCGGGGAGACCCAGTACTTC; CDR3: CASSPSPSGGAGETQYF
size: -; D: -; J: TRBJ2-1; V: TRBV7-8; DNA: TGTGCCAGCAGCTGGTTAGGGGGGGCTGGTGAGCAGTTCTTC; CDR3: CASSWLGGAGEQFF
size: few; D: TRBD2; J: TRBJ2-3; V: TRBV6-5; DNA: TGTGCCAGCAGCCCTAAGCGGGGAGGGGATACGCAGTATTTT; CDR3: CASSPKRGGDTQYF
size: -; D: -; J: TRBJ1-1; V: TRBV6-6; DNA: TGTGCCAGCAGGATTCACGTCATGAACACTGAAGCTTTCTTT; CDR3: CASRIHVMNTEAFF